The following is a TCR beta chain sequence with its context. This record comes from a study of human T cells and chemical hapten exposure. This CDR3 has 15 amino acids. J lost 4 bases, V lost 8 bases, and 14 bases had no gene match. The germline V gene has CDR1 SGHVS and CDR2 FQNEAQ. TCRdb independently ran MiXCR on the RACE reads; one entry per CDR3 protein. The sample contains 95,000 or so distinct CDR3 sequences, roughly 11% of which appear only once. Time point described: patch test 2, 6 weeks after DPC sensitization. Treatment noted: therapeutic diphenylcyclopropenone sensitization with weekly scalp DPC.

The source material was whole blood, sampled in connection with sensitization to the hapten diphenylcyclopropenone (DPC). The chain couples TRBV7-8 to TRBJ2-7, with TRBD1 identical over 7 bases. The receptor's source is a woman aged 40 to 55 with alopecia areata. Some clones in this sample may be carry-over from other donors' samples. CDR3 coding DNA: TGTGCCAGCTCTCTTCGCCGGGACAGCAGATACGAGCAGTACTTC. It yields the protein CASSLRRDSRYEQYF.